This T cell receptor (beta chain) appears in the sequencing data of a study of cytomegalovirus exposure and HLA in healthy donors. Study context: Within an early data release were approximately 85 million unique TCRs drawn from HLA-typed donors. Study conclusions and caveats: The authors later linked a missense DCLRE1C variant to TCR beta V- and J-gene trimming. TRBV6-2, TRBV6-3 and some other V segments were excluded as indistinguishable.

Both 60 Vbeta primers and 13 Jbeta primers went into the PCR. The table came from immunoSEQ multiplex PCR; TCRdb's copy has only in-frame clones and leaves some out. The table lists roughly 200,000 clones, approximately 82% of them singletons, with more than 0.5% in the top ten. From germline, CDR1 is MDHEN and CDR2 SYDVKM. The CDR3 runs 11 residues. V was pared by 5 bases and J by 7 bases, with 8 bases between. About this clone: Its antigen is undetermined.

The specimen sequenced was PBMCs. This receptor was taken from a woman aged 40 to 50 in good health and CMV-seronegative. V and J are TRBV28 and TRBJ1-1; the D gene is possibly TRBD1 (5 bases). CDR3 protein: CASSGQGEAFF. The CDR3 bases are TGTGCCAGCAGTGGCCAGGGTGAAGCTTTCTTT. Variable domain in full (rest from reference TRBV28 and TRBJ1-1): DVKVTQSSRYLVKRTGEKVFLECVQDMDHENMFWYRQDPGLGLRLIYFSYDVKMKEKGDIPEGYSVSREKKERFSLILESASTNQTSMYLCASSGQGEAFFGQGTRLTVV.